Listed below are T cell receptor beta chains from one sample, sequenced in a study of human T cells and chemical hapten exposure. TCRdb fed the RACE reads into MiXCR, producing one record per CDR3 protein. The sample gives fewer than 100,000 distinct CDR3 sequences, 12% of which show up once; 3.5% is in the top ten. Sequenced here: whole blood, sampled in connection with sensitization to the hapten diphenylcyclopropenone (DPC). The source is a woman aged 60-75 years with alopecia areata. Some clones in this sample may be carry-over from other donors' samples. CDR3s leave out the opening cysteine and the closing phenylalanine or tryptophan.

>TRBV9
ASSVDDGTGRYEQY
>TRBV12-3/TRBV12-4
ASSLAGGQPQH
>TRBV14
ASSQAPGQEAF
>TRBV7-9
ASSSSTQGLGEKLF
>TRBV7-9
ASRESGYGYT
>TRBV5-5
DSSLMQKEETQY
>TRBV25-1
ASSEDRQGRADEQY
>TRBV12-3/TRBV12-4
ASTQHLGSPYNSPLH
>TRBV7-2
ASSLGRPPTGTGGSFEQY
>TRBV4-1
ASSQEGDRGTEAF
>TRBV18
ASSPLKTRTGELF
>TRBV27
ASSSWGGLSDTQY
>TRBV5-1
ASSGGRVSNYEQY
>TRBV5-1
ASTGPGNYGYT
>TRBV18
ASSPPREKPGLAIAGELF
>TRBV7-3
ASSLHQGAQEQY
>TRBV7-9
ASSRGVGTGELF
>TRBV7-9
ASRTNRDTEAF
>TRBV30
AWRREGVEKLF
>TRBV27
ASSSGRPYGYT
>TRBV6-6
ASSYWANSGNTIY
>TRBV29-1
SVERGSSYNEQF
>TRBV20-1
SARVEGDTQY
>TRBV7-2
ASSSTGTGELF
>TRBV18
ASSPTENTEAF
>TRBV19
ASVSSSTDTQY
>TRBV21-1
ASSKNRTSREQY
>TRBV12-3/TRBV12-4
ASSGGLNNEQF
>TRBV20-1
SARGISSYNEQF
>TRBV4-1
ASSQAGQVYEQY
>TRBV5-1
ASSSNYEQF
>TRBV5-1
ASSLGPTESSEAF
>TRBV9
ASMGATDTQY
>TRBV20-1
SARDPRGGYDEQF
>TRBV18
ASSPTNNQGSVGEQY
>TRBV3-1
ASSRLGQGEQY
>TRBV12-5
ASGAGQTATEAF
>TRBV20-1
SARDQKGLRF
>TRBV11-3
ASSLGGDGTYEQY
>TRBV18
ASSGGANLETQY
>TRBV10-2
ASRGQGLSYEQY
>TRBV29-1
SVEDPQGADNEQF
>TRBV20-1
SAYRTGQYETQY
>TRBV7-9
ASSLVSGVGQPQH
>TRBV20-1
SASPRSAVLQETQY
>TRBV10-2
ASSLTSGRDYNEQF
>TRBV30
AWGRLTMNTEAF
>TRBV4-1
ASSQYLGGPSNQPQH
>TRBV9
ASSQPQGPVEKLF
>TRBV6-6
ASSYNRGVGTEAF
>TRBV18
ASSPPSSGEQF
>TRBV28
ASSHGPNYGYT